This is a list of T cell receptor beta chains from one sample in a study of cytomegalovirus exposure and HLA in healthy donors. Assay used: immunoSEQ multiplex PCR; TCRdb lists only in-frame clones, some missing. The profile covers 110,000 to 150,000 clones, with almost 80% appearing a single time and just under 1% taken by the ten largest. Sequences were obtained from PBMCs. The receptors derive from a man between 18 and 29 years old in good health and CMV-seronegative. CDR3s include the opening cysteine and the closing phenylalanine or tryptophan. A D gene is named only where the DNA matches it firmly. Only some rows state a clone size, as once, few, many or a class for expanded clones.

V gene	J gene	D gene	clone size	CDR3 DNA	CDR3 protein
TRBV6-1	TRBJ1-1	NA	NA	TGTGCCAGCAGTGAACTGGCCTTGAACACTGAAGCTTTCTTT	CASSELALNTEAFF
TRBV14	TRBJ2-4	TRBD1	NA	TGTGCCAGCGGACAGGGGGCCGGGGGCAAAAACATTCAGTACTTC	CASGQGAGGKNIQYF
TRBV6-6	TRBJ1-1	TRBD1	few	TGTGCCAGCAGTTACTCCGGGACAGTTGAAGCTTTCTTT	CASSYSGTVEAFF
TRBV7-9	TRBJ1-2	NA	NA	TGTGCCAGCAGCGGAGGAAGCGAGAACTATGGCTACACCTTC	CASSGGSENYGYTF
TRBV4-3	TRBJ1-2	NA	NA	TGCGCCAGCAGCCAAGAGGCTACAGCTTATGGCTACACCTTC	CASSQEATAYGYTF
TRBV7-2	TRBJ1-2	NA	once	TGTGCCAGCAGCTCATCAGGGTATGGCTACACCTTC	CASSSSGYGYTF
TRBV7-9	TRBJ1-3	NA	NA	TGTGCCAGCAGCCGGAGCTCTGGAAACACCATATATTTT	CASSRSSGNTIYF
TRBV5-1	TRBJ2-7	TRBD1	few	TGCGCCAGCAGCATAGGGACAGGGGGCGTTTTGCCGACCCTGGGGGAGCAGTACTTC	CASSIGTGGVLPTLGEQYF
TRBV7-2	TRBJ1-5	TRBD1	once	TGTGCCAGCAGCCCGGACAGGGCAAGCAATCAGCCCCAGCATTTT	CASSPDRASNQPQHF
TRBV5-4	TRBJ2-1	NA	NA	TGTGCCAGCAGCTTCGGGACTCTTGCATCCAATGAGCAGTTCTTC	CASSFGTLASNEQFF
TRBV5-6	TRBJ1-2	NA	once	TGTGCCAGCAGTGGGCAGGGGAAGGGCTATGGCTACACCTTC	CASSGQGKGYGYTF
TRBV9	TRBJ2-1	TRBD2	NA	TGTGCCAGCAGCTCCCGACGTAGCGGGTCCATCAATGAGCAGTTCTTC	CASSSRRSGSINEQFF
TRBV6-4	TRBJ1-1	TRBD1	NA	TGTGCCAGCAGGAAGGGGGCGCGTAACACTGAAGCTTTCTTT	CASRKGARNTEAFF
TRBV6-1	TRBJ1-5	TRBD1	NA	TGTGCCAGCAGGACAGGGGGTTCCTATCAGCCCCAGCATTTT	CASRTGGSYQPQHF
TRBV5-6	TRBJ2-7	NA	NA	TGTGCCAGCAGCCTTGACAACTCCTATGAGCAGTACTTC	CASSLDNSYEQYF
TRBV15	TRBJ1-2	NA	NA	TGTGCCACCAGCAGAGAAACAGTTGGCTACACCTTC	CATSRETVGYTF
TRBV2	TRBJ2-7	NA	NA	TGTGCCAGCAGTGGCTCCTTGGGGGGCGAGCAGTACTTC	CASSGSLGGEQYF
TRBV19	TRBJ2-3	NA	NA	TGTGCCAGTAGTACAGTCAGGGACACCCCTAACTCAGATACGCAGTATTTT	CASSTVRDTPNSDTQYF
TRBV9	TRBJ1-2	TRBD1	few	TGTGCCAGCAACCCGACAGGGGGCGCGGGCGGCTACACCTTC	CASNPTGGAGGYTF
TRBV29-1	TRBJ1-1	NA	NA	TGCAGCGGGAGACCGGGCCCTCAGGGGACTGAAGCTTTCTTT	CSGRPGPQGTEAFF
TRBV7-8	TRBJ2-3	NA	NA	TGTGCCAGCAGCCCCCGACAGGGACTCACAGATACGCAGTATTTT	CASSPRQGLTDTQYF
TRBV10-3	TRBJ2-7	TRBD1	NA	TGTGCCATCAGTCCAGACAGGGGATCCGAGCAGTACTTC	CAISPDRGSEQYF
TRBV18	TRBJ1-2	NA	NA	TGTGCCAGCTCACCACCCGGGCAGGGTATAGGCTACACCTTC	CASSPPGQGIGYTF
TRBV21-1	TRBJ1-2	NA	once	NA	CARQGLDLLPYHCGYTF
TRBV19	TRBJ2-3	TRBD1	NA	TGTGCCAGTAGTATAGTTCAGGGGGCGCGGACAGATACGCAGTATTTT	CASSIVQGARTDTQYF
TRBV6-5	TRBJ1-2	TRBD1	NA	TGTGCCAGCAGTCGGACCTACAGGGGTAACTATGGCTACACCTTC	CASSRTYRGNYGYTF
TRBV5-1	TRBJ2-4	TRBD1	NA	TGCGCCAGCAGCTTCCGGACAGGGCGCAGCAAAAACATTCAGTACTTC	CASSFRTGRSKNIQYF
TRBV7-6	TRBJ2-5	TRBD2	NA	TGTGCCAGCAGCTTAAAGGCTAGCGGGGCGGGAGAGACCCAGTACTTC	CASSLKASGAGETQYF
TRBV6-5	TRBJ2-1	NA	NA	TGTGCCAGCAGAGGGACATACAATGAGCAGTTCTTC	CASRGTYNEQFF
TRBV14	TRBJ2-5	NA	NA	TGTGCCAGCAGCCAAGATCCGAGGTGGGAGACCCAGTACTTC	CASSQDPRWETQYF
TRBV29-1	TRBJ1-2	TRBD1	NA	TGCAGCGTTGAAGATAGTTGGGACAGGGCGAGGACCTTC	CSVEDSWDRARTF
TRBV23-1	TRBJ1-1	TRBD1	NA	TGCGCCAGCAGTCAACTCGTCTGGGACAGGGGGTCTATGGACACTGAAGCTTTCTTT	CASSQLVWDRGSMDTEAFF
TRBV30	TRBJ1-4	TRBD1	NA	TGTGCCTGGAGTCCCCCGACAGGGGGCAGAGAAAAACTGTTTTTT	CAWSPPTGGREKLFF
TRBV6-5	TRBJ1-2	TRBD1	few	TGTGCCAGCAGTTTCGGTGGACAGGGAAGTGGCTACACCTTC	CASSFGGQGSGYTF
TRBV10-3	TRBJ1-1	TRBD1	NA	TGTGCCATCAGGCGGGACAGGGGCGAGAACACTGAAGCTTTCTTT	CAIRRDRGENTEAFF
TRBV28	TRBJ1-3	NA	NA	TGTGCCAGCAGTTTACTCGTCTCCCGAAACACCATATATTTT	CASSLLVSRNTIYF
TRBV15	TRBJ2-1	NA	NA	TGTGCCACCAGCAGACTAGGGACACTCGGCGATGAGCAGTTCTTC	CATSRLGTLGDEQFF
TRBV4-3	TRBJ1-4	NA	few	TGCGCCAGCAGCCAAGATTATGTCGAGGAACTGTTTTTT	CASSQDYVEELFF
TRBV5-1	TRBJ2-2	TRBD1	NA	TGCGCCAGCAGCTTACAGGGGGCTTTTCCCGGGGAGCTGTTTTTT	CASSLQGAFPGELFF
TRBV9	TRBJ2-2	NA	NA	TGTGCCAGCAACGGTCTAGCAAGGAACACCGGGGAGCTGTTTTTT	CASNGLARNTGELFF
TRBV9	TRBJ2-7	TRBD1	NA	TGTGCCAGCAGCTCGGGACAGGCGACCTACGAGCAGTACTTC	CASSSGQATYEQYF
TRBV5-1	TRBJ2-7	TRBD1	NA	TGCGCCAGCAGCACAGCCGGGACAGGGGGCGAGCAGTACTTC	CASSTAGTGGEQYF
TRBV5-1	TRBJ2-5	TRBD1	NA	TGCGCCAGCAGCACCAGAACAGGGGCCCAAGAGACCCAGTACTTC	CASSTRTGAQETQYF
TRBV7-7	TRBJ2-2	TRBD1	NA	TGTGCTAGCAGCCCGACAGGGAGAGGGGAGCTGTTTTTT	CASSPTGRGELFF
TRBV30	TRBJ1-2	TRBD1	NA	TGTGCCTGGATGGGGGACAGCTACTATGGCTACACCTTC	CAWMGDSYYGYTF
TRBV2	TRBJ1-2	TRBD1	NA	TGTGCCAGCAGTGATACCCGGGACAGCTATGGCTACACCTTC	CASSDTRDSYGYTF